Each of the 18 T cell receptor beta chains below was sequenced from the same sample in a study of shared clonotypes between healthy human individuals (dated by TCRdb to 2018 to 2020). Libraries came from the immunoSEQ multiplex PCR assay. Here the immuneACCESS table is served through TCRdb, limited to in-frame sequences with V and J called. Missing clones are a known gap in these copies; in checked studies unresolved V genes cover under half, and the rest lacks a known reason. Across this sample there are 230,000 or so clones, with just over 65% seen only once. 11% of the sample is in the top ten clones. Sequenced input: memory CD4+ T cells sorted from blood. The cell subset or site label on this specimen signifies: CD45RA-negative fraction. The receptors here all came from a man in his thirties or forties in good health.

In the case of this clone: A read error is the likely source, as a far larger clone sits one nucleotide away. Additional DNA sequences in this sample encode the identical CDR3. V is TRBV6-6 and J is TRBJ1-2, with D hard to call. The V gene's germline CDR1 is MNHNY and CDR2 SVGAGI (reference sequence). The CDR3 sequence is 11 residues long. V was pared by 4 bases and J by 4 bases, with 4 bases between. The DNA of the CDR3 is TGTGCCAGCAGTTCAGGCTATGGCTACACCTTC. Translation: CASSSGYGYTF.

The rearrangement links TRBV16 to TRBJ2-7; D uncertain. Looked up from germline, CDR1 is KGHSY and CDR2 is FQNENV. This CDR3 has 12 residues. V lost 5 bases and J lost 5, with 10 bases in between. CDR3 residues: CASSKVVHEQYF. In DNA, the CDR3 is TGTGCCAGCAGCAAAGTAGTCCACGAGCAGTACTTC.

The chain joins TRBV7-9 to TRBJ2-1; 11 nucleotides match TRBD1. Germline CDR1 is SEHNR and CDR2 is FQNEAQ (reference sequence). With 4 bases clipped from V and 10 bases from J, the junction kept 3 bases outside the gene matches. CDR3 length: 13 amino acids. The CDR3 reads CASSSGQGVEQFF. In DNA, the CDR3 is TGTGCCAGCAGCTCGGGACAGGGGGTCGAGCAGTTCTTC.

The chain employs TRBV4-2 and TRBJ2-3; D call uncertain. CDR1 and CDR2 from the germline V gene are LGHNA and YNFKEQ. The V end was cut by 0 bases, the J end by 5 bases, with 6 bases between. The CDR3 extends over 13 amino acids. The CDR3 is CASSQDQEDTQYF. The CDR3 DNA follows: TGTGCCAGCAGCCAAGATCAGGAAGATACGCAGTATTTT.

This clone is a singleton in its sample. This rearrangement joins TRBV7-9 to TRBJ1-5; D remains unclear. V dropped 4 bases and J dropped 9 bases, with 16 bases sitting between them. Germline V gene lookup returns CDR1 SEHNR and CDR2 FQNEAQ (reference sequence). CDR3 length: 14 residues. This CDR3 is CASSSSHGFAPQHF. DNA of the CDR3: TGTGCCAGCAGCTCGAGTCACGGCTTCGCGCCCCAGCATTTT.

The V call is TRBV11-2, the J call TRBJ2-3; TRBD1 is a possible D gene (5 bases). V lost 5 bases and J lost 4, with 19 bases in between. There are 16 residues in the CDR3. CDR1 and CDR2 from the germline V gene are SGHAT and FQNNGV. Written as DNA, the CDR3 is TGTGCCAGCAGCCCTCGGACACAAGCCCTCTCAGATACGCAGTATTTT. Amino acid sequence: CASSPRTQALSDTQYF.

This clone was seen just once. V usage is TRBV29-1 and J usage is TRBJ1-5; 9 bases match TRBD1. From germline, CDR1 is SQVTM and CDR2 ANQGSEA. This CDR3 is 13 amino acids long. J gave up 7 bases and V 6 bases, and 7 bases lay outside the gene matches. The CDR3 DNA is TGCAGCGTCCAAACAGGGGGCAGCCAGCCCCAGCATTTT. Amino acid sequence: CSVQTGGSQPQHF.

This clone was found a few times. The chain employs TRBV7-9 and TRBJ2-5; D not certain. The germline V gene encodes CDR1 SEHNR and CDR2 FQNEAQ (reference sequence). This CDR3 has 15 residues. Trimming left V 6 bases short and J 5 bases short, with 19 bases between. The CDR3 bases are TGTGCCAGCAGGTTACCTCCCAGGCTTGGGGAGACCCAGTACTTC. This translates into CASRLPPRLGETQYF.

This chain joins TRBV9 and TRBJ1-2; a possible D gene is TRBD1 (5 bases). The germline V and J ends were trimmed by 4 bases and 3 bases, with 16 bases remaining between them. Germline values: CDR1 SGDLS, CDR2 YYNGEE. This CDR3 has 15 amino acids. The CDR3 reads CASSPRVGGYYGYTF. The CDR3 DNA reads TGTGCCAGCAGCCCCCGAGTCGGGGGGTACTATGGCTACACCTTC.

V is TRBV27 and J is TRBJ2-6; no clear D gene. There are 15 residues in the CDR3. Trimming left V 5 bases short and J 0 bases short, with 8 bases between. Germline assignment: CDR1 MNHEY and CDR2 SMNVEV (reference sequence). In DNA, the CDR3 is TGTGCCAGCAGTCCAAGAATCTCTGGGGCCAACGTCCTGACTTTC. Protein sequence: CASSPRISGANVLTF.

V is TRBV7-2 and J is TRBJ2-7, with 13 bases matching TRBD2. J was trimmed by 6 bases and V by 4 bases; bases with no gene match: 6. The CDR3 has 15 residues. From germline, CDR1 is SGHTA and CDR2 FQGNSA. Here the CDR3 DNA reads TGTGCCAGCAGCTCACAAGGACTAGCGGGAGTCGAGCAGTACTTC. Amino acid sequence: CASSSQGLAGVEQYF.

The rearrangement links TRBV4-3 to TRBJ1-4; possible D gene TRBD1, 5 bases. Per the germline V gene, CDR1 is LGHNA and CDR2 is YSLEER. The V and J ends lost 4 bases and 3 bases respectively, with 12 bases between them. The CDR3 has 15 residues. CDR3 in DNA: TGCGCCAGCAGCCTCACAGGAGGTCCTAATGAAAAACTGTTTTTT. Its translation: CASSLTGGPNEKLFF.

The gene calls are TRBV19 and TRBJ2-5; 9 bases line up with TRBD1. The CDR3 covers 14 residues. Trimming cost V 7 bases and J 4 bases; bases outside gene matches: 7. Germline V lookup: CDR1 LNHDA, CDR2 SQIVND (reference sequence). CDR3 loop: CASTPGQGAETQYF. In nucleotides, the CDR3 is TGTGCCAGTACCCCGGGACAGGGAGCAGAGACCCAGTACTTC.

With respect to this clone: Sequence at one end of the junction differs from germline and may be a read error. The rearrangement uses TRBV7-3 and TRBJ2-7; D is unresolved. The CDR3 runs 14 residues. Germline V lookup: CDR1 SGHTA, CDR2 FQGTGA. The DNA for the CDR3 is TGTGCCAGCAGCATAACTGGCGGAGTGAGCGAGCAGTACTTC. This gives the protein CASSITGGVSEQYF.

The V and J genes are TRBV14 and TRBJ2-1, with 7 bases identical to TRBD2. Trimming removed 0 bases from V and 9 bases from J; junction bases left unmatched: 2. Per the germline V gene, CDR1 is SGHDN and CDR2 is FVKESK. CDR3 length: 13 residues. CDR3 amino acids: CASSQDREGEQFF. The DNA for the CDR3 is TGTGCCAGCAGCCAAGACAGGGAGGGTGAGCAGTTCTTC.

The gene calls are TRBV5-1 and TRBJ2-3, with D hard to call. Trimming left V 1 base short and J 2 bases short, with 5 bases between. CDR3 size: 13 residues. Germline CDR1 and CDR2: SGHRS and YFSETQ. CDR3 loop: CASSLRDTDTQYF. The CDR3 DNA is TGCGCCAGCAGCTTGAGGGACACAGATACGCAGTATTTT.

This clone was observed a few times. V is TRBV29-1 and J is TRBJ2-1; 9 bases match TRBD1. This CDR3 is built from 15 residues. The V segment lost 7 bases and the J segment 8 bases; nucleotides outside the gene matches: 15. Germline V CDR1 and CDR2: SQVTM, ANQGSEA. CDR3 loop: CSARDRVLLTDEQFF. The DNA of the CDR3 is TGCAGCGCCAGGGACAGGGTTTTGTTGACCGATGAGCAGTTCTTC.

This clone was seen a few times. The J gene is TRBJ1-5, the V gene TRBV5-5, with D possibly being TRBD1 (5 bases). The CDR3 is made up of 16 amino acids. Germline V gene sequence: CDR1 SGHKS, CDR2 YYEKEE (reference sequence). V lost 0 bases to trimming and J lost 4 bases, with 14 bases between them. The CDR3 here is CASSLEGAAANQPQHF. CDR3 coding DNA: TGTGCCAGCAGCTTGGAAGGGGCAGCCGCAAATCAGCCCCAGCATTTT.